This TCR beta chain came from a study of early T cells in non-severe SARS-CoV-2 infection (dated by TCRdb to the early 2020s). The study in broad terms: Because TCR sequencing was done on bulk RNA from unsorted whole blood, the alpha and beta chains could not be paired. Beyond this particular receptor, the publication reports: VDJdb matching was skewed toward anti-spike CD8 responses, so virus-specific expansions were likely underestimated and private and CD4 specificities were missed.

Preparation of the library involved 5' RACE. The instrument was a NextSeq 500. In the TCR library protocol, unique molecular identifiers were attached to individual cDNA molecules to correct for PCR bias and sequencing error. Sequencing covered both TCR alpha and beta chains, and within each sample the abundances of alpha and beta sequences were tightly co-correlated. The authors processed their data as follows. V gene, J gene and CDR3 annotation of TCR sequences was performed with Decombinator V4. TCRs were defined as expanded if a significant change between any two time points was detected under a Poisson model with p below 0.0001. TCR abundances were normalised to the total number of TCRs sequenced in each sample and reported as counts per million. TRAV1-2 paired with TRAJ12, TRAJ20 or TRAJ33 defined MAIT TCRs, while TRAV10 paired with TRAJ18 defined iNKT TCRs. VDJdb, accessed 1 November 2021, was searched for CMV, EBV and SARS-CoV-2 annotated TCRs, excluding TCRs annotated for multiple antigens. TCRdb took the public reads, trimmed them with fastp at Q25, ran MiXCR for clone calling and kept in-frame beta chains. Each CDR3 protein appears once, grouped with its most common genes and DNA. In this record, the V and J calls reflect TCRdb's handling and not the investigators' own analysis. The sample data list 52,000 or so distinct CDR3 sequences, and approximately 13% of these were observed just once. The top ten constitute under 1.5% of the sample.

On this clonotype: This receptor's antigen is unknown. No per-base quality is available; no much larger clone lies one base away.

Trimming costs V 0 bases and J 6 bases, and their ends lie 8 bases apart. The germline V gene (reference sequence) provides CDR1 DFQATT and CDR2 SNEGSKA. From cysteine to phenylalanine, the CDR3 is 12 amino acids long. CDR3 DNA only is kept here, 36 bases in frame from base 1. A case-control design nested within a healthcare worker cohort in London, UK, was used, with weekly nasopharyngeal swab PCR tests and blood sampling performed. Healthcare workers were recruited during the week of the UK lockdown, between 23 and 31 March 2020, and followed weekly for up to about 16 weeks. This TCR came from an adult who was a healthcare worker with PCR-confirmed SARS-CoV-2 infection or an uninfected control (not recorded which). The sequence links TRBV20-1 to TRBJ1-2; the best D guess is TRBD1, with 6 bases matching. The sequenced material came from whole blood. The CDR3 here reads CSARDRGNGYTF. The DNA reads as follows: TGCAGTGCTAGAGATAGGGGGAATGGCTACACCTTC.